Listed below are T cell receptor beta chains from one sample, sequenced in a study of blood T cell repertoires in COVID-19. Repertoires were generated with immunoSEQ multiplex PCR, while TCRdb's copy carries only in-frame clones and drops some. Of around 160,000 clones listed, about 86% are singletons. The sample consisted of peripheral blood. Every receptor here comes from a man aged 55 to 70 with acute or convalescent COVID-19. Each CDR3 is given with its conserved first and last residue. D genes are given only for firm matches. Some rows have no size entry. The others give once, few or many, or a class for an expanded clone.

>TRBV5-5|-|TRBJ1-2|-
CASSPGTFGYTF
TGTGCCAGCAGCCCCGGGACATTCGGCTACACCTTC
>TRBV5-1|-|TRBJ2-1|TRBD2
CASSAGLAAYNEQFF
TGCGCCAGCAGCGCCGGGCTAGCGGCCTACAATGAGCAGTTCTTC
>TRBV13|-|TRBJ1-5|-
CASSLEGEQPQHF
TGTGCCAGCAGCTTAGAAGGGGAACAGCCCCAGCATTTT
>TRBV19|-|TRBJ1-2|-
CASSRQRSSNYGYTF
TGTGCCAGTAGTCGACAGCGCTCCTCCAACTATGGCTACACCTTC
>TRBV18|-|TRBJ1-1|-
CASSPLEGGNTEAFF
TGTGCCAGCTCACCATTGGAAGGGGGAAACACTGAAGCTTTCTTT
>TRBV2|once|TRBJ1-1|TRBD1
CASSSGTGRLNTEAFF
TGTGCCAGCTCATCAGGGACAGGTCGGTTGAACACTGAAGCTTTCTTT
>TRBV29-1|-|TRBJ1-4|-
CSVGQGGKKLFF
TGCAGCGTCGGGCAGGGTGGGAAAAAACTGTTTTTT
>TRBV24-1|-|TRBJ2-7|TRBD1
CATGTAYEQYF
TGTGCCACCGGGACAGCCTACGAGCAGTACTTC
>TRBV7-6|-|TRBJ2-3|TRBD1
CASSSPDRGDTQYF
TGTGCCAGCAGCTCTCCGGACAGGGGGGATACGCAGTATTTT
>TRBV29-1|once|TRBJ2-6|TRBD2
CSVEDRGSGRASSGANVLTF
TGCAGCGTTGAAGATCGAGGTAGCGGGAGGGCCTCATCTGGGGCCAACGTCCTGACTTTC
>TRBV18|-|TRBJ2-4|TRBD2
CASSPGGGRGIQYF
TGTGCCAGCTCACCAGGGGGGGGAAGAGGCATTCAGTACTTC
>TRBV5-1|-|TRBJ2-1|TRBD2
CASSLPGLASNEQFF
TGCGCCAGCAGCTTGCCGGGACTAGCGTCCAATGAGCAGTTCTTC
>TRBV3-1/TRBV3-2|-|TRBJ1-6|-
CASSQREKGSPLHF
TGTGCCAGCAGCCAAAGGGAGAAGGGCTCACCCCTCCACTTT
>TRBV7-9|-|TRBJ2-7|TRBD2
CASSFPGGSGSYEQYF
TGTGCCAGCAGCTTCCCGGGGGGTAGCGGCTCCTACGAGCAGTACTTC
>TRBV27|-|TRBJ2-4|TRBD1
CASSLITGTGVGNIQYF
TGTGCCAGCAGTCTCATAACCGGGACAGGGGTGGGAAACATTCAGTACTTC
>TRBV7-3|-|TRBJ2-7|TRBD1
CASSLGTGASEQYF
TGTGCCAGCAGCTTAGGGACAGGTGCCTCCGAGCAGTACTTC
>TRBV5-1|-|TRBJ2-1|TRBD2
CASSLVGVGGDEQFF
TGCGCCAGCAGCTTGGTGGGTGTGGGAGGGGATGAGCAGTTCTTC
>TRBV5-1|-|TRBJ2-7|-
CASSREGASSYEQYF
TGCGCCAGCAGCCGCGAAGGGGCCAGCTCCTACGAGCAGTACTTC
>TRBV30|-|TRBJ1-4|-
CAWSVGALLGEKLFF
TGTGCCTGGAGTGTAGGGGCCCTTCTGGGTGAAAAACTGTTTTTT
>TRBV5-8|-|TRBJ1-2|-
CASSLRGSHYGYTF
TGTGCCAGCAGCTTGAGGGGCAGCCACTATGGCTACACCTTC
>TRBV11-2|-|TRBJ1-1|TRBD1
CASSLDIVGGKAFF
TGTGCCAGCAGCTTAGATATAGTAGGGGGCAAAGCTTTCTTT
>TRBV6-2/TRBV6-3|once|TRBJ2-7|-
CASSSSSYEQYF
TGTGCCAGCAGTTCCAGCTCCTACGAGCAGTACTTC